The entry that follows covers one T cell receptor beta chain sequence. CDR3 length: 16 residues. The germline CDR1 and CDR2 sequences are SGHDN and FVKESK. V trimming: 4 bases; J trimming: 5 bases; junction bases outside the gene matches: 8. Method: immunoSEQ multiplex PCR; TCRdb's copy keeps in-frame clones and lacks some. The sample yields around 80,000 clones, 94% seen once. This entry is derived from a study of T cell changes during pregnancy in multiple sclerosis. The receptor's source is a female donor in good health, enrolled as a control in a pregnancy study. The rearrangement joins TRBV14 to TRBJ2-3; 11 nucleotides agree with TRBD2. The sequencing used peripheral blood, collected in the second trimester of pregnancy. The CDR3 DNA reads TGTGCCAGCAGCCGATTACTAGCGGGAGTTGGAGATACGCAGTATTTT. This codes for CASSRLLAGVGDTQYF.